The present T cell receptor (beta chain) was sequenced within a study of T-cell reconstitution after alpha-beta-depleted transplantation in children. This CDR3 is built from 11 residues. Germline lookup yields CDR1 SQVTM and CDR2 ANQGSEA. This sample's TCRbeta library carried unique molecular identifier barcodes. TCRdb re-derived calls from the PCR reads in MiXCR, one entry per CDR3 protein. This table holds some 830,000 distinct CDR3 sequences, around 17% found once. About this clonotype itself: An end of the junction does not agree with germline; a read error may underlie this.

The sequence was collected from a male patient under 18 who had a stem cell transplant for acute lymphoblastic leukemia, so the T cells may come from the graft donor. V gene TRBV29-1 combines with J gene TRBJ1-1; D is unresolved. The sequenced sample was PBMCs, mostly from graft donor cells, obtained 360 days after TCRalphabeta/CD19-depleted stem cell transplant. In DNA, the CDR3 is TGCAGCGTCAATATGGCCACTGAGGCTTTCTTT. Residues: CSVNMATEAFF. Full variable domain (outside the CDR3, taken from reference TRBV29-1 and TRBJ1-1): SAVISQKPSRDICQRGTSLTIQCQVDSQVTMMFWYRQQPGQSLTLIATANQGSEATYESGFVIDKFPISRPNLTFSTLTVSNMSPEDSSIYLCSVNMATEAFFGQGTRLTVV.